The 27 T cell receptor beta chains presented below share a single source sample, sequenced in a study of blood T cell repertoires in COVID-19 (dated by TCRdb to the early 2020s). Preparation of the library involved the immunoSEQ multiplex PCR assay. The source is immuneACCESS, and TCRdb retained only in-frame sequences with V and J called. Part of the clones is not carried over; for the studies checked, unresolved V genes explain less than half of this, and the remainder is unexplained. For this sample the table gives 150,000 to 200,000 clones, of which 65% to 85% were detected only once. Over 2.5% of the sample is taken by the ten largest. Sequencing was carried out using peripheral blood. The receptors stem from a human donor with acute or convalescent COVID-19. The donor label of this sample is uncertain.

The V call is TRBV2, the J call TRBJ2-5; 7 bases agree with TRBD2. Germline V CDR1 and CDR2: SNHLY, FYNNEI. V trimming: 7 bases; J trimming: 0 bases; junction bases outside the gene matches: 8. The length of the CDR3 is 15 residues. This CDR3 reads CASTGRIQYQETQYF. In DNA form, the CDR3 reads TGTGCCAGCACCGGGAGGATCCAGTACCAAGAGACCCAGTACTTC.

The V and J genes are TRBV5-1 and TRBJ1-3; TRBD1 might be the D (6 bases). Trimming cost V 4 bases and J 0 bases, with 17 bases left between them. The CDR3 has 17 residues. The germline V gene has CDR1 SGHRS and CDR2 YFSETQ. CDR3: CASSLDRFGFSGNTIYF. In nucleotides, the CDR3 is TGCGCCAGCAGCCTTGACAGGTTCGGTTTCTCTGGAAACACCATATATTTT.

This clone was detected once. V is TRBV19 and J is TRBJ2-7; 7 bases fit TRBD1. Germline trimming cut 9 bases from V and 3 bases from J; bases unmatched to any gene: 5. The CDR3 length is 12 residues. Germline CDR1 and CDR2: LNHDA and SQIVND (reference sequence). The CDR3 spells CASRRQGYEQYF. DNA of the CDR3: TGTGCCAGCAGGCGACAGGGCTACGAGCAGTACTTC.

The chain employs TRBV19 and TRBJ2-1; D uncertain. V was pared by 2 bases and J by 8 bases, with 13 bases between. The CDR3 spans 14 residues. Germline CDR1 LNHDA, CDR2 SQIVND (reference sequence). The CDR3 here is CASSIRQPQDEQFF. CDR3 coding DNA: TGTGCCAGTAGTATACGGCAGCCCCAGGATGAGCAGTTCTTC.

This chain connects TRBV7-9 to TRBJ2-1, with 12 bases that match TRBD2. The CDR3 totals 15 residues. Losses at the gene ends were 2 bases for V and 12 bases for J; bases not matched to a gene: 8. Germline V gene data show CDR1 as SEHNR and CDR2 as FQNEAQ (reference sequence). CDR3 residues: CASSLYASGGDRQFF. The CDR3 region has the DNA TGTGCCAGCAGCTTATACGCTAGCGGGGGGGATAGGCAGTTCTTC.

This chain uses TRBV2 with TRBJ2-7, with a possible D match to TRBD1 (6 bases). V dropped 6 bases and J dropped 5 bases, with 14 bases sitting between them. This CDR3 spans 13 amino acids. Germline V lookup: CDR1 SNHLY, CDR2 FYNNEI. The CDR3 DNA sequence: TGTGCCAGCAGGGACAGCCCACACGACGAGCAGTACTTC. It encodes CASRDSPHDEQYF.

This clone was picked up one time. This chain joins TRBV7-2 and TRBJ2-7; D gene uncertain. V was trimmed by 0 bases and J by 2 bases, leaving 8 bases between them. This CDR3 has 14 residues. CDR1 and CDR2 from the germline V gene are SGHTA and FQGNSA. The CDR3 region is CASSLAGSPYEQYF. CDR3 bases: TGTGCCAGCAGCTTAGCGGGCAGCCCCTACGAGCAGTACTTC.

The chain carries TRBV7-9 and TRBJ2-1; 8 nucleotides line up with TRBD1. The CDR3 is 19 residues long. The V segment lost 2 bases and the J segment 5 bases; nucleotides outside the gene matches: 17. The germline V gene encodes CDR1 SEHNR and CDR2 FQNEAQ (reference sequence). The CDR3 region is CASSLSPGRQGTGDNEQFF. In DNA, the CDR3 is TGTGCCAGCAGCTTATCGCCCGGGCGACAGGGGACGGGGGACAATGAGCAGTTCTTC.

The rearrangement links TRBV3-1 (or the pseudogene TRBV3-2) to TRBJ2-1, with 9 bases fitting TRBD2. The length of the CDR3 is 14 residues. Germline V lookup: CDR1 LGHDT, CDR2 YNNKEL (reference sequence). With 4 bases clipped from V and 7 bases from J, the junction kept 5 bases outside the gene matches. The CDR3 loop reads CASSLRLAENEQFF. DNA of the CDR3: TGTGCCAGCAGCCTGCGACTAGCGGAAAATGAGCAGTTCTTC.

The chain uses TRBV7-9 and TRBJ1-2; possible D gene TRBD1, 6 bases. Per germline, CDR1 SEHNR and CDR2 FQNEAQ (reference sequence). V was clipped by 2 bases and J by 6 bases, with 16 bases between them. This CDR3 spans 15 amino acids. This CDR3 is CASSLSSGGANGYTF. CDR3 DNA sequence: TGTGCCAGCAGCTTATCGTCGGGGGGCGCGAATGGCTACACCTTC.

The chain recombines TRBV5-1 with TRBJ2-1; 7 bases match TRBD1. Germline V gene sequence: CDR1 SGHRS, CDR2 YFSETQ. Unmatched junction bases numbered 2, after V lost 0 bases and J lost 5 bases. The CDR3 runs 14 residues. For the CDR3, the DNA is TGCGCCAGCAGCTTGGGGGACAGAAACAATGAGCAGTTCTTC. Translating gives CASSLGDRNNEQFF.

At least ten counts were recorded for this clone. The CDR3 DNA follows: TGTGCCAGCAGCGAACGGGACAACCCTTACAATGAGCAGTTCTTC. Residues: CASSERDNPYNEQFF. The genes are TRBV11-3 and TRBJ2-1, with TRBD1 as a possible D gene (6 bases). In germline, CDR1 is SGHNT, CDR2 YENEEA. CDR3 length: 15 residues. Trimming left V 5 bases short and J 4 bases short, with 15 bases between. Combining the CDR3 with reference TRBV11-3 and TRBJ2-1 gives the whole variable domain EAGVVQSPRYKIIEKKQPVAFWCNPISGHNTLYWYLQNLGQGPELLIRYENEEAVDDSQLPKDRFSAERLKGVDSTLKIQPAELGDSAVYLCASSERDNPYNEQFFGPGTRLTVL.

The chain joins TRBV19 to TRBJ2-1; 10 positions agree with TRBD1. The CDR3 totals 17 residues. Unmatched junction bases numbered 11, after V lost 4 bases and J lost 5 bases. CDR1 is LNHDA and CDR2 is SQIVND in the germline V gene (reference sequence). CDR3 sequence (DNA): TGTGCCAGTAGTAGAGACAGGGGGCGGGTGGCGGACAATGAGCAGTTCTTC. This codes for CASSRDRGRVADNEQFF. Full variable domain (remainder filled in from reference TRBV19 and TRBJ2-1): DGGITQSPKYLFRKEGQNVTLSCEQNLNHDAMYWYRQDPGQGLRLIYYSQIVNDFQKGDIAEGYSVSREKKESFPLTVTSAQKNPTAFYLCASSRDRGRVADNEQFFGPGTRLTVL.

CDR3 sequence reads: CASSQSGQDANYGYTF. CDR3 DNA: TGCGCCAGCAGTCAATCGGGGCAAGACGCTAACTATGGCTACACCTTC. The chain has TRBV23-1 and TRBJ1-2, with D possibly matching TRBD1 (5 bases). TRBV23-1 is an ORF; its function is uncertain. The CDR3 is made up of 16 amino acids. Trimming cost V 0 bases and J 0 bases, with 11 bases left between them.

This chain connects TRBV28 to TRBJ2-3; 9 bases are a match to TRBD1. The CDR3 consists of 14 residues. Germline V gene lookup returns CDR1 MDHEN and CDR2 SYDVKM. After removal of 7 bases from V and 4 bases from J, the junction contained 6 bases not matched to a gene. This CDR3 is CASKVGQGPDTQYF. DNA of the CDR3: TGTGCCAGCAAAGTGGGACAGGGACCAGATACGCAGTATTTT. Together with reference TRBV28 and TRBJ2-3, the CDR3 gives the full variable domain: DVKVTQSSRYLVKRTGEKVFLECVQDMDHENMFWYRQDPGLGLRLIYFSYDVKMKEKGDIPEGYSVSREKKERFSLILESASTNQTSMYLCASKVGQGPDTQYFGPGTRLTVL.

The chain carries TRBV10-2 and TRBJ2-1; perhaps TRBD2 as D (5 bases). Trimming took 4 bases from V and 4 from J, leaving 5 bases between them. Germline assignment: CDR1 WSHSY and CDR2 SAAADI. CDR3 size: 12 residues. CDR3 residues: CASSGTYNEQFF. The CDR3 DNA sequence: TGCGCCAGCAGTGGGACTTACAATGAGCAGTTCTTC.

The J gene is TRBJ1-5, the V gene TRBV2; D unclear. Trimming shortened V by 6 bases and J by 3 bases, and 12 bases separated the two germline ends. This CDR3 comprises 14 residues. CDR1 is SNHLY and CDR2 is FYNNEI in the germline V gene. CDR3 coding DNA: TGTGCCAGCAGGGGAGACGGTATCAATCAGCCCCAGCATTTT. This codes for CASRGDGINQPQHF.

The J gene is TRBJ1-5, the V gene TRBV12-3 or TRBV12-4, with D hard to call. The V end lost 1 base, the J end lost 9 bases, and 4 bases lay between the germline ends. CDR3 length: 11 amino acids. In nucleotides, the CDR3 is TGTGCCAGCAGTTTAGACAGGCCCCAGCATTTT. This encodes CASSLDRPQHF.

The rearrangement uses TRBV28 and TRBJ2-6; 8 positions agree with TRBD1. V lost 7 bases to trimming and J lost 2 bases; unmatched junction nucleotides: 1. The CDR3 consists of 14 residues. Germline CDR1 reads MDHEN; CDR2 reads SYDVKM. The CDR3 protein is CASTGGAGANVLTF. In DNA, the CDR3 is TGTGCCAGCACAGGGGGCGCTGGGGCCAACGTCCTGACTTTC.

The gene calls are TRBV30 and TRBJ2-3; TRBD2 agrees at 8 bases. The germline V gene encodes CDR1 GTSNPN and CDR2 SVGIG (reference sequence). Unmatched junction bases numbered 11, after V lost 0 bases and J lost 6 bases. There are 16 residues in the CDR3. Written as DNA, the CDR3 is TGTGCCTGGAGTGTACCGGGAGGGCCTGCTAGGGATACGCAGTATTTT. It specifies CAWSVPGGPARDTQYF.

The chain carries TRBV27 and TRBJ2-7; D is uncertain. This CDR3 is 14 amino acids long. Trimming took off 1 base at V and 3 bases at J, with 10 bases between the two ends. Looked up from germline, CDR1 is MNHEY and CDR2 is SMNVEV (reference sequence). The CDR3 DNA is TGTGCCAGCAGTTTATTCTCAGGTTTCTACGAGCAGTACTTC. Its translation: CASSLFSGFYEQYF.

CDR3 in amino acids: CASSNPPGGRYEQYF. For the CDR3, the DNA is TGTGCCAGCAGCAATCCCCCAGGGGGCCGCTACGAGCAGTACTTC. The chain is built from TRBV21-1 and TRBJ2-7; the table's D call, TRBD1, has no DNA check behind it. TRBV21-1 is deemed a pseudogene. CDR3 size: 15 residues.

This clone appeared a single time. This rearrangement joins TRBV2 to TRBJ2-5, with TRBD1 matching over 8 bases. Germline V gives CDR1 SNHLY, CDR2 FYNNEI. This CDR3 has 15 amino acids. V dropped 5 bases and J dropped 3; count of bases not matched to a gene: 8. The CDR3 DNA reads as TGTGCCAGCAGTTTGGCAGGGGGCTCTGAAGAGACCCAGTACTTC. This translates into CASSLAGGSEETQYF.

The V gene is TRBV2, the J gene TRBJ1-2, with 7 bases that match TRBD1. The junction had 7 bases not matched to a gene; V was cut back by 6 bases and J by 0 bases. Germline V CDR1 and CDR2: SNHLY, FYNNEI. The CDR3 extends over 15 amino acids. Written as DNA, the CDR3 is TGTGCCAGCAGCCCCAGGCAGGGGGCTAACTATGGCTACACCTTC. Its protein is CASSPRQGANYGYTF.

This clone showed up just a few times. This chain connects TRBV16 to TRBJ1-3; no reliable D call. The CDR3 is made up of 14 amino acids. The V and J ends lost 4 bases and 0 bases respectively, with 7 bases between them. Germline CDR1 and CDR2: KGHSY and FQNENV. The CDR3 region is CASSRRSSGNTIYF. CDR3 coding DNA: TGTGCCAGCAGCCGCCGGAGCTCTGGAAACACCATATATTTT.

The rearrangement uses TRBV9 and TRBJ2-5; D possibly corresponds to TRBD2 (5 bases). CDR1 is SGDLS and CDR2 is YYNGEE in the germline V gene. The CDR3 runs 13 residues. Between the trimmed V and J ends, which lost 4 bases and 1 base, there was a span of 8 bases. For the CDR3, the DNA is TGTGCCAGCAGCCCCGGACTCCAAGAGACCCAGTACTTC. Encoded protein: CASSPGLQETQYF. Supplemented by reference TRBV9 and TRBJ2-5, the full variable domain reads DSGVTQTPKHLITATGQRVTLRCSPRSGDLSVYWYQQSLDQGLQFLIQYYNGEERAKGNILERFSAQQFPDLHSELNLSSLELGDSALYFCASSPGLQETQYFGPGTRLLVL.

The V and J genes are TRBV7-2 and TRBJ2-7; TRBD2 matches 11 bases. The V and J ends lost 1 base and 4 bases, in that order; junction bases with no gene match: 6. This CDR3 spans 16 amino acids. Germline CDR1 SGHTA, CDR2 FQGNSA. The CDR3 here is CASSLGLAGGYYEQYF. In DNA, the CDR3 is TGTGCCAGCAGCTTAGGGCTAGCGGGAGGATATTACGAGCAGTACTTC.